Listed below are T cell receptor beta chains from one sample, sequenced in a study of blood T cell repertoires in COVID-19. Sequencing used immunoSEQ multiplex PCR; TCRdb keeps in-frame clones, though not all of them. Among a few hundred thousand clones listed, just under 90% were seen once. Sample: PBMCs or T cells enriched from blood (not recorded which). The receptors originated from a woman aged 45 to 65 who had been exposed to COVID-19. CDR3s leave out the opening cysteine and the closing phenylalanine or tryptophan.

v_call: TRBV30; j_call: TRBJ2-3; cdr3_aa: AWSSGGTDTQY
v_call: TRBV28; j_call: TRBJ1-6; cdr3_aa: ASSLVWQGYNSPLH
v_call: TRBV28; j_call: TRBJ1-1; cdr3_aa: ASSLTANTEAF
v_call: TRBV6-5; j_call: TRBJ2-5; cdr3_aa: ASSQSREETQY
v_call: TRBV7-2; j_call: TRBJ2-1; cdr3_aa: ASSLQGAGINEQF
v_call: TRBV9; j_call: TRBJ2-7; cdr3_aa: ASSPTRDRRYEQY
v_call: TRBV2; j_call: TRBJ2-5; cdr3_aa: ASSETGIRQETQY
v_call: TRBV28; j_call: TRBJ1-2; cdr3_aa: ASGSTGKWSGYT
v_call: TRBV7-8; j_call: TRBJ2-2; cdr3_aa: ASSHRQGDRELF
v_call: TRBV7-6; j_call: TRBJ2-6; cdr3_aa: ASSLEPENSGANVLT
v_call: TRBV5-6; j_call: TRBJ1-1; cdr3_aa: ASSESRDREGTEAF
v_call: TRBV7-9; j_call: TRBJ2-2; cdr3_aa: ASSFPALITGELF
v_call: TRBV27; j_call: TRBJ1-3; cdr3_aa: ASSFRSGNTIY
v_call: TRBV7-2; j_call: TRBJ1-6; cdr3_aa: ASSLAGQGSSPLH
v_call: TRBV28; j_call: TRBJ1-2; cdr3_aa: ASMAGREAGYT
v_call: TRBV2; j_call: TRBJ2-1; cdr3_aa: ASKVSAAGEQF
v_call: TRBV2; j_call: TRBJ1-1; cdr3_aa: ASHRDSPNTEAF
v_call: TRBV30; j_call: TRBJ2-5; cdr3_aa: AWSVGAGETQY
v_call: TRBV7-9; j_call: TRBJ1-1; cdr3_aa: ASSLVGGEDTEAF
v_call: TRBV6-5; j_call: TRBJ1-1; cdr3_aa: ASSYSFAVGAF
v_call: TRBV14; j_call: TRBJ1-6; cdr3_aa: ASSRGGGVNSPLH
v_call: TRBV5-4; j_call: TRBJ2-7; cdr3_aa: ASSRDSSSYEQY
v_call: TRBV6-5; j_call: TRBJ2-3; cdr3_aa: ASESEQGFDTQY
v_call: TRBV18; j_call: TRBJ2-7; cdr3_aa: ASSSGQSSYEQY
v_call: TRBV28; j_call: TRBJ2-1; cdr3_aa: ASSSPVIAGSGNEQF
v_call: TRBV7-6; j_call: TRBJ2-2; cdr3_aa: ASSATTALRTGELF
v_call: TRBV29-1; j_call: TRBJ1-2; cdr3_aa: SVLDRGSYGYT
v_call: TRBV3-1/TRBV3-2; j_call: TRBJ2-7; cdr3_aa: ASSLQYRGPYEQY
v_call: TRBV7-6; j_call: TRBJ2-7; cdr3_aa: ASSFSPGQGAYEQY
v_call: TRBV24-1; j_call: TRBJ1-2; cdr3_aa: ATSEGNYGYT
v_call: TRBV5-8; j_call: TRBJ2-7; cdr3_aa: ASPTRPGAQLLDEQY
v_call: TRBV3-1/TRBV3-2; j_call: TRBJ2-5; cdr3_aa: ASSPGQPQETQY
v_call: TRBV6-1; j_call: TRBJ1-1; cdr3_aa: ASSEGQGSAF
v_call: TRBV28; j_call: TRBJ2-4; cdr3_aa: ASRPQTGPLAKNIQY
v_call: TRBV28; j_call: TRBJ2-3; cdr3_aa: ASRIRADTQY
v_call: TRBV5-5; j_call: TRBJ2-7; cdr3_aa: ASSATSGGGYEQY
v_call: TRBV28; j_call: TRBJ1-2; cdr3_aa: ASSFPNYGYT
v_call: TRBV30; j_call: TRBJ1-1; cdr3_aa: AWSVRANTEAF
v_call: TRBV6-2/TRBV6-3; j_call: TRBJ1-5; cdr3_aa: ASSYGRQGGHQPQH
v_call: TRBV5-1; j_call: TRBJ2-5; cdr3_aa: ASSRTSGELIQETQY
v_call: TRBV3-1/TRBV3-2; j_call: TRBJ2-1; cdr3_aa: ASSQFSGVQTEQF
v_call: TRBV6-5; j_call: TRBJ2-7; cdr3_aa: ASRGQGYEQY
v_call: TRBV10-3; j_call: TRBJ2-7; cdr3_aa: AISGTGVTYEQY
v_call: TRBV9; j_call: TRBJ2-7; cdr3_aa: ASSAGRLRGQSSYEQY
v_call: TRBV2; j_call: TRBJ2-5; cdr3_aa: ASSERGGRQETQY